This TCR beta chain originates from a study of Ad26.COV2.S vaccination and SARS-CoV-2 variants. Study-level information: Dosing was one shot or two shots 56 days apart.

Treatment specified: roughly 20 received Ad26.COV2.S at low or high dose, single or two shots; 5 received placebo; per-sample allocation not given. Sampling was performed 63 days after the first vaccine or placebo injection. The assay was immunoSEQ multiplex PCR, and TCRdb's table has in-frame clones only and misses some. The data contain roughly 410,000 clones, roughly 85% of them singletons. With regard to this clone: What it binds is not known.

Study conclusions and caveats: Quantification of TCR breadth and depth may have yielded underestimates of total T cell responses.

The V gene end was trimmed by 0 bases and the J gene end by 5 bases; junction bases not matched to a gene: 8. Germline V gene sequence: CDR1 MNHNS, CDR2 SASEGT. The CDR3 runs 17 residues. This TCR came from a person aged 18-60 years who received the Ad26.COV2.S COVID-19 vaccine or a placebo. Material: peripheral blood, obtained in a trial of Ad26.COV2.S vaccine versus placebo. The chain carries TRBV6-1 and TRBJ1-1; 11 bases are a match to TRBD1. CDR3 sequence reads: CASSEALLGQGGTEAFF. The CDR3, as DNA: TGTGCCAGCAGTGAAGCGCTTCTGGGACAGGGGGGAACTGAAGCTTTCTTT.